This TCR beta chain was sequenced during a study of T cell repertoires in cytomegalovirus infection. General study points: There were carriers of CMV plus the relevant HLA, and cumulative public TCR beta family frequency identified them.

Germline V CDR1 and CDR2: MNHNS, SASEGT. The V gene lost 1 base and the J gene lost 6 bases, with 13 bases spanning the gap. The CDR3 length is 15 residues. TCRdb redid the calling of the reads with MiXCR, one entry per CDR3 protein. The profile shows a few hundred thousand distinct CDR3 sequences, roughly 43% of them singletons. This clonotype was counted between two and nine times. Its matching antigen is unknown. The TCR was taken from a human donor in good health (CMV status not recorded). Some clones in this sample may be carry-over from other donors' samples. The chain couples TRBV6-1 to TRBJ2-1; D gene ambiguous. The sequencing here drew on cultured PBMCs, taken from culture after CMV antigen stimulation. CDR3 in DNA: TGTGCCAGCAGTGAAGGAATCCCCCCCCCCAATGAGCAGTTCTTC. This codes for CASSEGIPPPNEQFF.